Here is one T cell receptor beta chain with its context. This sample is drawn from a study of shared clonotypes between healthy human individuals. TCRdb's copy holds only in-frame clones and misses some; the assay was immunoSEQ multiplex PCR. In the table there are about 600,000 clones, roughly 98% of which are singletons. Naive CD8 cells lacked CD45RO, underwent positive selection for CCR7 and left out terminally differentiated effector memory CD45RA+ cells. The germline gives CDR1 WSHSY, CDR2 SAAADI. This CDR3 has 16 amino acids. Germline trimming cut 4 bases from V and 0 bases from J; bases unmatched to any gene: 8.

Sequencing was done on a sample of naive CD8+ T cells sorted from blood. The V gene is TRBV10-2, the J gene TRBJ1-1; TRBD1 matches 7 bases. The sequence came from a man aged 30 to 39 in good health. This CDR3 is CASSVERDRLNTEAFF. The CDR3 DNA is TGCGCCAGCAGTGTAGAAAGGGACAGACTGAACACTGAAGCTTTCTTT.